The clone carrying this T cell receptor (beta chain) showed up many times. Germline lookup yields CDR1 ENHRY and CDR2 SYGVKD. This CDR3 spans 18 amino acids. Trimming at V came to 2 bases and at J to 3 bases, leaving 9 bases not matched to a gene. These data are taken from a study of T cells in Graves' hyperthyroidism and ophthalmopathy. The investigators amplified TCR beta CDR3 regions from RNA transcripts. When the TCR CDR3 underwent first-round RT-PCR, the HTBI primer set was used. In TCRdb, the multiplex PCR reads were re-called with MiXCR into one record per CDR3 protein. The data show some 760,000 distinct CDR3 sequences, 14% seen once.

The V and J genes are TRBV10-3 and TRBJ2-1, with 11 bases that match TRBD2. The specimen sequenced was blood. The clonotype originates from a woman aged 18-29 years with Graves' hyperthyroidism. The CDR3 here is CAISEDGSGRAFYNEQFF. CDR3 DNA sequence: TGTGCCATCAGTGAGGACGGTAGCGGGAGGGCCTTCTACAATGAGCAGTTCTTC.